Included here is one TCR beta chain sequence, with context. The sample originates from a study of blood T cell repertoires in COVID-19. Trimming cost V 7 bases and J 1 base, with 13 bases left between them. The CDR3 is 14 residues long. Germline CDR1 is SGHVS and CDR2 is FQNEAQ. Using immunoSEQ multiplex PCR, the repertoire was profiled, and TCRdb retains in-frame clones only, with some absent. The sample yields roughly 50,000 clones, around 92% seen once. This clonotype originated in a human donor in a cohort sampled during active COVID-19. The chain combines TRBV7-8 with TRBJ1-1; maybe TRBD1 (6 bases). Specimen: peripheral blood. The CDR3 protein is CASILGTSNTEAFF. The CDR3, as DNA: TGTGCCAGCATCCTCGGGACATCGAACACTGAAGCTTTCTTT.